Following are 9 T cell receptor beta chains from one sample sequenced in a study of cytomegalovirus exposure and HLA in healthy donors. PCR involved 60 Vbeta and 13 Jbeta primers. Some clones are missing from TCRdb's copy, which holds only in-frame ones; the method was immunoSEQ multiplex PCR. The sample records about 92,000 clones, roughly 80% being singletons. The sample taken for sequencing was PBMCs. Every receptor here comes from a girl aged 2-10 years in good health and CMV-seropositive.

This chain uses TRBV6-1 with TRBJ1-5, with D maybe TRBD1 (5 bases). The CDR3 spans 15 residues. CDR1 is MNHNS and CDR2 is SASEGT in the germline V gene. Between the trimmed V and J ends, which lost 6 bases and 5 bases, there was a span of 17 bases. The CDR3 is CASRLGGAADQPQHF. The DNA for the CDR3 is TGTGCCAGCAGGTTAGGCGGGGCCGCCGATCAGCCCCAGCATTTT.

The genes are TRBV13 and TRBJ2-7, with TRBD1 matching 7 bases. J gave up 0 bases and V 4 bases, and 0 bases lay outside the gene matches. CDR1 is PRHDT, CDR2 FYEKMQ, per germline (reference sequence). There are 13 residues in the CDR3. CDR3 sequence (DNA): TGTGCCAGCAGCTGGACAGGCTCCTACGAGCAGTACTTC. Its protein is CASSWTGSYEQYF.

DNA for the CDR3: TGTGCCAGCAGTCCTGTCCTTGGAGGGGGGGGGCAGGGAGATAATGAAAAACTGTTTTTT. It codes for CASSPVLGGGGQGDNEKLFF. The chain couples TRBV28 to TRBJ1-4; maybe TRBD1 (6 bases). Germline CDR1 reads MDHEN; CDR2 reads SYDVKM. CDR3 length: 20 residues. V lost 5 bases to trimming and J lost 4 bases, with 29 bases between them.

This clone was detected once. The chain recombines TRBV6-5 with TRBJ2-1; 9 positions match TRBD1. CDR3 size: 16 residues. V lost 0 bases to trimming and J lost 6 bases; unmatched junction nucleotides: 6. Germline V gene lookup returns CDR1 MNHEY and CDR2 SVGAGI. CDR3 coding DNA: TGTGCCAGCAGTTACTCCGGGACAGGGAGGGTCAATGAGCAGTTCTTC. Protein: CASSYSGTGRVNEQFF.

The V call is TRBV2, the J call TRBJ1-2; 10 nucleotides line up with TRBD1. Trimming took 7 bases from V and 8 from J; bases not matched to a gene: 10. From germline, CDR1 is SNHLY and CDR2 FYNNEI. The CDR3 has 14 amino acids. The CDR3 reads CASKSGTGEKGYTF. Written as DNA, the CDR3 is TGTGCCAGCAAATCCGGGACAGGGGAGAAGGGCTACACCTTC.

This sequence joins TRBV28 and TRBJ2-3; TRBD2 matches at 11 bases. Trimming at V came to 5 bases and at J to 6 bases, leaving 10 bases not matched to a gene. The CDR3 consists of 16 residues. CDR1 and CDR2 from the germline V gene are MDHEN and SYDVKM. The CDR3 reads CASSMRPSGRLDTQYF. CDR3 nucleotide sequence: TGTGCCAGCAGTATGCGCCCTAGCGGGAGGTTGGATACGCAGTATTTT. The full variable domain, in which reference TRBV28 and TRBJ2-3 provide the parts outside the CDR3, is DVKVTQSSRYLVKRTGEKVFLECVQDMDHENMFWYRQDPGLGLRLIYFSYDVKMKEKGDIPEGYSVSREKKERFSLILESASTNQTSMYLCASSMRPSGRLDTQYFGPGTRLTVL.

The chain combines TRBV29-1 with TRBJ2-3; 7 nucleotides line up with TRBD1. The V and J ends lost 7 bases and 2 bases, in that order; junction bases with no gene match: 6. The germline V gene encodes CDR1 SQVTM and CDR2 ANQGSEA. This CDR3 is built from 13 residues. The CDR3: CSADDRDTDTQYF. CDR3 in DNA: TGCAGCGCTGATGACAGGGACACAGATACGCAGTATTTT.

The V and J genes are TRBV27 and TRBJ1-2, with D perhaps TRBD1 (5 bases). Germline V lookup: CDR1 MNHEY, CDR2 SMNVEV (reference sequence). The CDR3 runs 15 residues. The V end lost 4 bases, the J end lost 8 bases, and 20 bases lay between the germline ends. The CDR3: CASSYIQVRLGGYTF. CDR3 sequence (DNA): TGTGCCAGCAGTTATATACAGGTTAGGTTGGGGGGCTACACCTTC.

The genes are TRBV11-2 and TRBJ1-2; TRBD1 matches at 12 bases. Germline V gene sequence: CDR1 SGHAT, CDR2 FQNNGV. Trimming removed 0 bases from V and 7 bases from J; junction bases left unmatched: 6. The CDR3 runs to 16 residues. CDR3 loop: CASSLDRGQGASGYTF. In nucleotides, the CDR3 is TGTGCCAGCAGCTTAGATAGGGGACAGGGGGCGAGTGGCTACACCTTC.